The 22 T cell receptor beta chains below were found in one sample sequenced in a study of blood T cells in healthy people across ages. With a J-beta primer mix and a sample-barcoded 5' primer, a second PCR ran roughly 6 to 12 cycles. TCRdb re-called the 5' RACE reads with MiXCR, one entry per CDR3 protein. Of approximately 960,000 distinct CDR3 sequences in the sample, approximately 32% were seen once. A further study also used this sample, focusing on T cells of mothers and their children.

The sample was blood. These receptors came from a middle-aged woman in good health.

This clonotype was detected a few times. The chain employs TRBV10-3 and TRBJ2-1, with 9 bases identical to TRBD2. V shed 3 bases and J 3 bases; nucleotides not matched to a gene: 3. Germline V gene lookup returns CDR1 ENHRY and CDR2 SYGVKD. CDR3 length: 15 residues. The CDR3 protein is CAISESGGRYNEQFF. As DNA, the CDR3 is TGTGCCATCAGTGAAAGCGGGGGGCGCTACAATGAGCAGTTCTTC.

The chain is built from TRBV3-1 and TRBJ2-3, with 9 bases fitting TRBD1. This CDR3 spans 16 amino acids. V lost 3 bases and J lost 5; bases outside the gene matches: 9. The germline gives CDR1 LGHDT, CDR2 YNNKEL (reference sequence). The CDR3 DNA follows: TGTGCCAGCAGCCAGACCCGGGACAGGGAGAGAGATACGCAGTATTTT. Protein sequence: CASSQTRDRERDTQYF.

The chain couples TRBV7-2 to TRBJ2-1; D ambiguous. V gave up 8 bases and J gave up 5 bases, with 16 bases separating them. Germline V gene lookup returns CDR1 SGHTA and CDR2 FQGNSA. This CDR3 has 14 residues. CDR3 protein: CASPTPLRNNEQFF. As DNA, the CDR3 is TGTGCCAGCCCCACGCCCCTGAGGAACAATGAGCAGTTCTTC.

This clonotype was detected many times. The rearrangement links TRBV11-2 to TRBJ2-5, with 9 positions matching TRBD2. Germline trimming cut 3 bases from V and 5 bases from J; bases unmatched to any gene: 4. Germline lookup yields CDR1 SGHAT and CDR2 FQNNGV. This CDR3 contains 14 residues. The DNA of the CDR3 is TGTGCCAGCAGCTTGGGACTAGCTTCTGAGACCCAGTACTTC. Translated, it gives CASSLGLASETQYF.

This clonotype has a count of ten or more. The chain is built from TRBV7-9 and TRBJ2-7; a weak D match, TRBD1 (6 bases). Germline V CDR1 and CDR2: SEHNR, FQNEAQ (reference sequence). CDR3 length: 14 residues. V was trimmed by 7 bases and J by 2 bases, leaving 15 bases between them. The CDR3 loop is CASTRTAGPYEQYF. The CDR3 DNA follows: TGTGCCAGCACCCGGACAGCCGGTCCCTACGAGCAGTACTTC.

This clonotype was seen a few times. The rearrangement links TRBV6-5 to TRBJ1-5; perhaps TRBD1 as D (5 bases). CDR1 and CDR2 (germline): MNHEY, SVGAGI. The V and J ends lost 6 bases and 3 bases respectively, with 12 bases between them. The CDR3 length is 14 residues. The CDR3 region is CASRPGTVNQPQHF. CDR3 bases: TGTGCCAGCAGGCCCGGGACGGTCAATCAGCCCCAGCATTTT.

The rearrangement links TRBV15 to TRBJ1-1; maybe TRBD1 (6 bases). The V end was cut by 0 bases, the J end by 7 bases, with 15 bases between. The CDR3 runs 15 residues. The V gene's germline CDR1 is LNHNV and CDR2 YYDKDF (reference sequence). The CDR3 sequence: CATSRDWGGANEAFF. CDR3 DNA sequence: TGTGCCACCAGCAGAGATTGGGGGGGGGCAAATGAAGCTTTCTTT.

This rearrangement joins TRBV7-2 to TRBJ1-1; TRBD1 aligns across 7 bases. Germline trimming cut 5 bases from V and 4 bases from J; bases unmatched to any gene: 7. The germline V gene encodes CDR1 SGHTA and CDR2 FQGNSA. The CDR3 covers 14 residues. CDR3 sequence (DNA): TGTGCCAGCAGCCTAAAACAGGGGATCACTGAAGCTTTCTTT. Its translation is CASSLKQGITEAFF.

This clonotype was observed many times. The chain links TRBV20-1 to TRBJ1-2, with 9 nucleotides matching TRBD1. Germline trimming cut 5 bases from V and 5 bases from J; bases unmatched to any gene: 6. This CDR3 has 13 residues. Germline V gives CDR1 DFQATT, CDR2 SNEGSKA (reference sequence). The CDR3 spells CSARTTGGYGYTF. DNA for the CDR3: TGCAGTGCTCGTACGACAGGGGGGTATGGCTACACCTTC.

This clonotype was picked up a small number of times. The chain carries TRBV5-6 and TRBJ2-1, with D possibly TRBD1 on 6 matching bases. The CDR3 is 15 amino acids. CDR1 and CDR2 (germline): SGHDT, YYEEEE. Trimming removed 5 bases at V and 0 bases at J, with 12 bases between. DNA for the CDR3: TGTGCCAGCAGGCCAGGGGTGAGCTCCTACAATGAGCAGTTCTTC. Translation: CASRPGVSSYNEQFF.

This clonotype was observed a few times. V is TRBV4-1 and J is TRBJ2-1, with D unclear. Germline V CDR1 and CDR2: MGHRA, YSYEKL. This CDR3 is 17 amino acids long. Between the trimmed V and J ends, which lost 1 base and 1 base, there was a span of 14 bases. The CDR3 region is CASSQGPFWRSYNEQFF. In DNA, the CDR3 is TGCGCCAGCAGCCAAGGGCCCTTCTGGCGGTCCTACAATGAGCAGTTCTTC.

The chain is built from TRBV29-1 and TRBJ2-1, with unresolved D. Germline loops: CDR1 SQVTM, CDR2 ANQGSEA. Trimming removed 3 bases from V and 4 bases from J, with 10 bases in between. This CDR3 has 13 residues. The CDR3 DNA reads TGCAGCGTTGACGGGCTTCAATACAATGAGCAGTTCTTC. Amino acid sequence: CSVDGLQYNEQFF.

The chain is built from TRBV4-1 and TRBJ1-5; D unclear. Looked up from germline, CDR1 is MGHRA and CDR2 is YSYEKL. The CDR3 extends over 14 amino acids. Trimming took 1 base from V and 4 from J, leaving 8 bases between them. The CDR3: CASSQGPLNQPQHF. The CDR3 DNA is TGCGCCAGCAGCCAAGGACCGTTGAATCAGCCCCAGCATTTT.

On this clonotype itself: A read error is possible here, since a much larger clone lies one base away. CDR3 nucleotide sequence: TGTACCATCAGTGAGGACGGCTATGGCTACACCTTC. Protein product: CTISEDGYGYTF. The J gene is TRBJ1-2, the V gene TRBV10-3; D is uncertain. Looked up from germline, CDR1 is ENHRY and CDR2 is SYGVKD. The CDR3 has 12 residues.

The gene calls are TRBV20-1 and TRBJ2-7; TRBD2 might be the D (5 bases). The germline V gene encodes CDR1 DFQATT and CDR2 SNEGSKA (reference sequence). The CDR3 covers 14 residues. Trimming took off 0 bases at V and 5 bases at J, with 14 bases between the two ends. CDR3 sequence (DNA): TGCAGTGCTAGAGATGCGGGCCTGACCGACGAGCAGTACTTC. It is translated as CSARDAGLTDEQYF.

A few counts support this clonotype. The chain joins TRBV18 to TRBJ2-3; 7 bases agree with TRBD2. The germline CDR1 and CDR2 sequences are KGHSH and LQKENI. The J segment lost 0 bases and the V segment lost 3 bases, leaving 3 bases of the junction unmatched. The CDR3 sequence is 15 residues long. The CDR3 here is CASSPSGSSTDTQYF. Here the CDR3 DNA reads TGTGCCAGCTCACCTAGCGGGTCGAGCACAGATACGCAGTATTTT.

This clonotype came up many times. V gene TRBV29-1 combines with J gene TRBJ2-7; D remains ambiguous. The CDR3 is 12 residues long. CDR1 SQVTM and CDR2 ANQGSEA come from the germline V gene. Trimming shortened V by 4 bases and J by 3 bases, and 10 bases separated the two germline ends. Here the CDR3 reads CSVGTPGYEQYF. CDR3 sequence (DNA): TGCAGCGTTGGCACTCCGGGCTACGAGCAGTACTTC.

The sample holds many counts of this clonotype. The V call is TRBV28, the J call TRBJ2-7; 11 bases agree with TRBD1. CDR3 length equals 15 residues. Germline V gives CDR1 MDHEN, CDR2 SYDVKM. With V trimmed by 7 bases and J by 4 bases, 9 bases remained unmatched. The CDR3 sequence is CASTPGGTGGYEQYF. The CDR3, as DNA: TGTGCCAGCACCCCCGGGGGGACAGGGGGTTACGAGCAGTACTTC. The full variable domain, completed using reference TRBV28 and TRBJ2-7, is DVKVTQSSRYLVKRTGEKVFLECVQDMDHENMFWYRQDPGLGLRLIYFSYDVKMKEKGDIPEGYSVSREKKERFSLILESASTNQTSMYLCASTPGGTGGYEQYFGPGTRLTVT.

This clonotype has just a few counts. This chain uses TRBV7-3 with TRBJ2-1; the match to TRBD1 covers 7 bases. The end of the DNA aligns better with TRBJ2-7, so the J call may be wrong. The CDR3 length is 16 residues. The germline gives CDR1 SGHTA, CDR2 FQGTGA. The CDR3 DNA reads TGTGCCAGCAGCTTAAATAGCTGGACAGGCTACAATGAGCAGTACTTC. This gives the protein CASSLNSWTGYNEQYF.

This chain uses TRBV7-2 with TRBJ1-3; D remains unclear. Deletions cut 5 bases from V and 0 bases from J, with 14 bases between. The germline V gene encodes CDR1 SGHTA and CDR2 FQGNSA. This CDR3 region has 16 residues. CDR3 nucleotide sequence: TGTGCCAGCAGCCTAAGATCGACTTACTCTGGAAACACCATATATTTT. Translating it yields CASSLRSTYSGNTIYF.

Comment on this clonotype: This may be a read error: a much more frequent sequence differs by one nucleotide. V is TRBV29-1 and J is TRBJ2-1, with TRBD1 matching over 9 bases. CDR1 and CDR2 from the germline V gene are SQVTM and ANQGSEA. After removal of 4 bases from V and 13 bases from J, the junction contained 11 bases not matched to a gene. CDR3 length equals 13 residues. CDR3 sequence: CSVGFDRGETQFF. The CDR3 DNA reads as TGCAGCGTTGGCTTTGACAGGGGGGAGACCCAGTTCTTC.

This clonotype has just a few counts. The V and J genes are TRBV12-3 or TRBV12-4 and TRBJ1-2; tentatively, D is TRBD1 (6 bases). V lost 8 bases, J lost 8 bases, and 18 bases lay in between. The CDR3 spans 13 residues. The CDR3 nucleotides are TGTGCCAGCGCATACAGGGTGACGTACGGCTACACCTTC. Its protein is CASAYRVTYGYTF.